This T cell receptor beta chain was profiled in a study of cytomegalovirus exposure and HLA in healthy donors. PCR primers comprised 60 Vbeta and 13 Jbeta primers. Assay used: immunoSEQ multiplex PCR; TCRdb lists only in-frame clones, some missing. Among about 97,000 clones, about four fifths were seen once, and the ten largest hold 1.5% to 2%. CDR3 length: 17 amino acids. Germline V gene sequence: CDR1 SEHNR, CDR2 FQNEAQ (reference sequence). Germline trimming cut 1 base from V and 2 bases from J; bases unmatched to any gene: 3. This clone has just a few counts. The rearrangement links TRBV7-9 to TRBJ2-1, with 12 bases matching TRBD2. Sequencing was performed on PBMCs. The sequence was collected from a woman aged 40 to 50 in good health and CMV-seronegative. The CDR3 loop is CASSLVLAGGPYNEQFF. The CDR3 region has the DNA TGTGCCAGCAGCTTAGTTCTAGCGGGAGGGCCCTACAATGAGCAGTTCTTC.